The rows below give T cell receptor beta chains drawn from one sample of a study of monozygotic twins with cystic fibrosis. Sequencing used immunoSEQ multiplex PCR; TCRdb keeps in-frame clones, though not all of them. The table shows about 9,600 clones, with about 91% occurring only once. The sample comprised blood. The receptors were gathered from a boy aged 2 to 10 with cystic fibrosis. Each CDR3 is given with its conserved first and last residue. D genes are given only for firm matches. Some rows have no size entry. The others give once, few or many, or a class for an expanded clone.

V	D	size	J	CDR3	DNA
TRBV4-1	-	-	TRBJ1-4	CASSQTGWANEKLFF	TGCGCCAGCAGCCAAACAGGGTGGGCTAATGAAAAACTGTTTTTT
TRBV5-4	-	-	TRBJ1-2	CASSPLKGGVDGYTF	TGTGCCAGCAGCCCGCTGAAGGGCGGTGTAGATGGCTACACCTTC
TRBV5-1	-	-	TRBJ1-6	CASSLQGRSPLHF	TGCGCCAGCAGCCTACAGGGAAGATCACCCCTCCACTTT
TRBV6-6	-	-	TRBJ1-1	CASSNQGGNTEAFF	TGTGCCAGCAGTAACCAGGGTGGGAACACTGAAGCTTTCTTT
TRBV4-3	TRBD1	once	TRBJ2-2	CASSQGTGANTGELFF	TGCGCCAGCAGCCAAGGGACAGGGGCGAACACCGGGGAGCTGTTTTTT
TRBV29-1	-	-	TRBJ2-2	CSVLLDGPGELFF	TGCAGCGTCCTATTGGACGGCCCCGGGGAGCTGTTTTTT
TRBV2	TRBD1	-	TRBJ1-6	CASSPGTGYNSPLHF	TGTGCCAGCAGCCCCGGGACAGGATATAATTCACCCCTCCACTTT
TRBV9	-	-	TRBJ2-3	CASSVDPRTDTQYF	TGTGCCAGCAGCGTAGATCCTCGCACAGATACGCAGTATTTT
TRBV18	-	-	TRBJ2-1	CASSSRDDEQFF	TGTGCCAGCTCGTCTAGGGACGATGAGCAGTTCTTC
TRBV11-2	TRBD1	-	TRBJ2-2	CASRPLRDRTGELFF	TGTGCCAGCAGACCCCTGCGGGACAGGACCGGGGAGCTGTTTTTT
TRBV9	-	-	TRBJ2-3	CASSPVRDTQYF	TGTGCCAGCAGCCCAGTAAGGGATACGCAGTATTTT
TRBV21-1	-	-	TRBJ1-1	CASSKARGAEAFF	TGTGCCAGCAGCAAAGCGCGCGGGGCTGAAGCTTTCTTT
TRBV5-1	-	-	TRBJ2-6	CASSLGNSGANVLTF	TGCGCCAGCAGCTTGGGAAACTCTGGGGCCAACGTCCTGACTTTC
TRBV6-1	TRBD2	-	TRBJ2-5	CASSERASGTQYF	TGTGCCAGCAGTGAACGGGCTAGCGGGACCCAGTACTTC
TRBV10-3	-	few	TRBJ2-7	CAIGSDGSYEQYF	TGTGCCATAGGATCCGACGGATCCTACGAGCAGTACTTC
TRBV5-1	TRBD1	-	TRBJ2-2	CASSQDRGLGELFF	TGCGCCAGCAGCCAGGATAGGGGGCTCGGGGAGCTGTTTTTT
TRBV5-1	-	few	TRBJ2-1	CASSPTTLGVNEQFF	TGCGCCAGCAGCCCCACGACTCTGGGTGTCAATGAGCAGTTCTTC
TRBV19	TRBD1	-	TRBJ2-5	CASSIDFRGQETQYF	TGTGCCAGTAGTATAGATTTCAGGGGGCAAGAGACCCAGTACTTC
TRBV4-1	-	-	TRBJ1-1	CASSPDAHTEAFF	TGCGCCAGCAGCCCCGACGCCCACACTGAAGCTTTCTTT
TRBV6-4	TRBD1	-	TRBJ2-7	CASSAGTGSEQYF	TGTGCCAGCAGCGCGGGGACAGGGAGCGAGCAGTACTTC
TRBV30	TRBD2	-	TRBJ2-7	CAWNLSGDEQYF	TGTGCCTGGAACCTTAGCGGGGACGAGCAGTACTTC
TRBV4-1	-	-	TRBJ1-2	CASSQYPGVANYGYTF	TGCGCCAGCAGCCAGTACCCGGGGGTAGCTAACTATGGCTACACCTTC
TRBV7-8	-	-	TRBJ1-1	CASSLQGNTEAFF	TGTGCCAGCAGCTTGCAGGGGAACACTGAAGCTTTCTTT
TRBV19	-	once	TRBJ1-1	CASSIIYQGQDTEAFF	TGTGCCAGTAGTATAATTTACCAGGGGCAGGACACTGAAGCTTTCTTT
TRBV10-3	-	-	TRBJ1-2	CAIRTAGVDNYGYTF	TGTGCCATCAGGACGGCGGGGGTTGATAACTATGGCTACACCTTC
TRBV7-2	-	-	TRBJ2-3	CASSKTRITDTQYF	TGTGCCAGCAGCAAGACTAGAATCACAGATACGCAGTATTTT
TRBV5-1	-	-	TRBJ2-1	CASSRWTEYNEQFF	TGCGCCAGCAGCCGGTGGACGGAGTACAATGAGCAGTTCTTC
TRBV6-1	TRBD1	-	TRBJ2-7	CAVKLGTGGYEQYF	TGTGCCGTTAAGCTCGGGACAGGGGGCTACGAGCAGTACTTC
TRBV7-2	-	-	TRBJ2-1	CASSLEVPPGFF	TGTGCCAGCAGCTTAGAGGTTCCCCCGGGGTTCTTC
TRBV7-6	-	-	TRBJ1-2	CASSATGTPANYGYTF	TGTGCCAGCAGCGCAACCGGGACACCTGCTAACTATGGCTACACCTTC
TRBV7-2	TRBD1	once	TRBJ1-2	CASSHTQGVDYGYTF	TGTGCCAGCAGCCATACTCAGGGGGTGGATTATGGCTACACCTTC
TRBV10-3	TRBD2	-	TRBJ2-3	CAISESRLAGTDTQYF	TGTGCCATCAGTGAGTCCCGGCTAGCGGGCACAGATACGCAGTATTTT
TRBV14	TRBD1	-	TRBJ1-4	CASSHAGTGGEKLFF	TGTGCCAGCAGCCACGCCGGGACAGGGGGTGAAAAACTGTTTTTT
TRBV7-9	TRBD2	-	TRBJ2-2	CASSLAPAGGRTGELFF	TGTGCCAGCAGCTTAGCGCCTGCGGGGGGTCGCACCGGGGAGCTGTTTTTT
TRBV5-1	-	-	TRBJ2-1	CASSSPPYNEQFF	TGCGCCAGCAGCTCGCCGCCCTACAATGAGCAGTTCTTC
TRBV2	-	-	TRBJ1-1	CASSGERNTEAFF	TGTGCCAGCAGTGGAGAGAGGAACACTGAAGCTTTCTTT
TRBV5-6	-	-	TRBJ1-1	CASSLPNKNTEAFF	TGTGCCAGCAGCTTGCCCAACAAAAACACTGAAGCTTTCTTT
TRBV10-1	-	-	TRBJ2-3	CASSEAITDTQYF	TGCGCCAGCAGTGAAGCGATCACAGATACGCAGTATTTT
TRBV2	-	-	TRBJ1-2	CASSDGAEANYGYTF	TGTGCCAGCAGTGATGGAGCGGAAGCTAACTATGGCTACACCTTC
TRBV25-1	TRBD1	-	TRBJ1-2	CASSSPGQIYGYTF	TGTGCCAGCAGTTCTCCGGGACAGATCTATGGCTACACCTTC
TRBV2	-	once	TRBJ1-3	CASTVSGNTIYF	TGTGCCAGCACAGTTTCTGGAAACACCATATATTTT
TRBV2	-	-	TRBJ1-3	CASGYREGNTIYF	TGTGCCAGCGGTTACAGGGAAGGAAACACCATATATTTT
TRBV14	-	once	TRBJ2-7	CASSQSYEQYF	TGTGCCAGCAGCCAAAGTTACGAGCAGTACTTC
TRBV13	-	-	TRBJ1-4	CASRYQGAGNEKLFF	TGTGCCAGCAGGTACCAAGGGGCGGGGAATGAAAAACTGTTTTTT
TRBV6-5	TRBD1	few	TRBJ1-2	CASSTGTGGLGYTF	TGTGCCAGCAGTACGGGGACAGGGGGGTTGGGCTACACCTTC
TRBV6-7	-	-	TRBJ2-7	CASSYVARGEQYF	TGTGCCAGCAGTTACGTCGCAAGGGGCGAGCAGTACTTC
TRBV6-1	-	-	TRBJ1-2	CASTPAGLNYGYTF	TGTGCCAGCACCCCGGCAGGCCTCAACTATGGCTACACCTTC
TRBV11-3	-	once	TRBJ2-5	CASSPSIGGQETQYF	TGTGCCAGCAGCCCTTCGATAGGGGGACAAGAGACCCAGTACTTC
TRBV7-2	TRBD1	-	TRBJ2-4	CASSPGTENKLAKNIQYF	TGTGCCAGCAGCCCCGGGACAGAAAATAAGTTAGCCAAAAACATTCAGTACTTC
TRBV4-2	-	-	TRBJ2-1	CASSGRGRGAVNEQFF	TGTGCCAGCAGCGGTCGAGGACGGGGGGCGGTCAATGAGCAGTTCTTC
TRBV19	TRBD2	-	TRBJ2-1	CASSPRPLAGENNEQFF	TGTGCCAGTAGCCCCCGTCCCCTAGCGGGGGAAAACAATGAGCAGTTCTTC
TRBV6-5	TRBD1	-	TRBJ1-6	CASSWGTDSPLHF	TGTGCCAGCAGTTGGGGGACAGACTCACCCCTCCACTTT
TRBV4-2	TRBD2	-	TRBJ2-1	CASSRTTSGGYNEQFF	TGTGCCAGCAGCCGGACGACTAGCGGGGGCTACAATGAGCAGTTCTTC
TRBV7-2	TRBD2	once	TRBJ2-1	CASSLRRGGSYNEQFF	TGTGCCAGCAGCTTGCGGCGGGGGGGCTCCTACAATGAGCAGTTCTTC
TRBV5-4	-	-	TRBJ2-7	CASSTASSYEQYF	TGTGCCAGCAGCACGGCGAGCTCCTACGAGCAGTACTTC
TRBV30	-	-	TRBJ2-2	CAWGGQALNTGELFF	TGTGCCTGGGGGGGTCAAGCCTTGAACACCGGGGAGCTGTTTTTT